These 30 T cell receptor beta chains came from one sample sequenced in a study of T cell responses to AZD1222 COVID-19 vaccine. The protocol was immunoSEQ multiplex PCR, while the TCRdb copy is restricted to in-frame clones and leaves out a portion. Among roughly 150,000 clones listed, 80% to 95% were seen once. The sample was peripheral blood, taken on day 0 of AZD1222 vaccination. These receptors all stem from an adult in good health.

The rearrangement joins TRBV19 to TRBJ1-5; D is undetermined. Germline CDR1 LNHDA, CDR2 SQIVND (reference sequence). The length of the CDR3 is 13 residues. V was trimmed by 3 bases and J by 9 bases, leaving 12 bases between them. The CDR3 here is CASSILQRGPQHF. The DNA of the CDR3 is TGTGCCAGTAGTATTTTACAGCGCGGGCCCCAGCATTTT. The full variable domain, with the rest looked up from reference TRBV19 and TRBJ1-5, is DGGITQSPKYLFRKEGQNVTLSCEQNLNHDAMYWYRQDPGQGLRLIYYSQIVNDFQKGDIAEGYSVSREKKESFPLTVTSAQKNPTAFYLCASSILQRGPQHFGDGTRLSIL.

The gene calls are TRBV27 and TRBJ2-7; 12 nucleotides agree with TRBD2. Trimming cost V 4 bases and J 6 bases; bases outside gene matches: 10. This CDR3 has 16 amino acids. CDR1 is MNHEY, CDR2 SMNVEV, per germline (reference sequence). In nucleotides, the CDR3 is TGTGCCAGCAGTTCCCAGACTAGCGGGAGTGTCCCCGAGCAGTACTTC. Protein product: CASSSQTSGSVPEQYF.

The rearrangement joins TRBV7-9 to TRBJ2-2; D perhaps matches TRBD2 (6 bases). The CDR3 is made up of 15 amino acids. CDR1 and CDR2 (germline): SEHNR, FQNEAQ (reference sequence). The ends were cut back, 4 bases at V and 9 bases at J, with 18 bases in the middle. The CDR3 DNA sequence: TGTGCCAGCAGCTCGCCCCTTTCCCGGGGGAGGGAGCTGTTTTTT. Translating gives CASSSPLSRGRELFF.

CDR3 in DNA: TGTGCCTGGAGTGTAGGGGACGCCGCGAACACCGGGGAGCTGTTTTTT. Amino acid sequence: CAWSVGDAANTGELFF. The J gene is TRBJ2-2, the V gene TRBV30; either TRBD1 or TRBD2 may fit D (5 bases each). The germline V and J ends were trimmed by 0 bases and 0 bases, with 11 bases remaining between them. This CDR3 region has 16 residues. Germline CDR1 is GTSNPN and CDR2 is SVGIG (reference sequence).

V usage is TRBV18 and J usage is TRBJ2-1; 11 bases are shared with TRBD2. Germline V gives CDR1 KGHSH, CDR2 LQKENI. The CDR3 is made up of 17 amino acids. J was trimmed by 4 bases and V by 0 bases; bases with no gene match: 5. The chain's CDR3 is CASSPPTSGGVYNEQFF. Written as DNA, the CDR3 is TGTGCCAGCTCACCACCCACTAGCGGGGGTGTTTACAATGAGCAGTTCTTC. Full variable domain (rest looked up from reference TRBV18 and TRBJ2-1): NAGVMQNPRHLVRRRGQEARLRCSPMKGHSHVYWYRQLPEEGLKFMVYLQKENIIDESGMPKERFSAEFPKEGPSILRIQQVVRGDSAAYFCASSPPTSGGVYNEQFFGPGTRLTVL.

The chain carries TRBV27 and TRBJ1-2; weak D call: TRBD1 (6 bases). V lost 5 bases and J lost 5, with 6 bases in between. CDR1 MNHEY and CDR2 SMNVEV come from the germline V gene (reference sequence). The CDR3 length is 11 residues. In nucleotides, the CDR3 is TGTGCCAGCAGTCAGGGGTATGGCTACACCTTC. As protein: CASSQGYGYTF.

This clone was detected a few times. This chain uses TRBV5-5 with TRBJ2-7; TRBD2 matches at 10 bases. The V segment lost 0 bases and the J segment 3 bases; nucleotides outside the gene matches: 0. In germline, CDR1 is SGHKS, CDR2 YYEKEE (reference sequence). The CDR3 has 14 residues. The CDR3, as DNA: TGTGCCAGCAGCTTGGCTAGCGGGAGCTACGAGCAGTACTTC. It specifies CASSLASGSYEQYF.

The chain employs TRBV27 and TRBJ2-2, with D maybe TRBD1 (6 bases). Per germline, CDR1 MNHEY and CDR2 SMNVEV (reference sequence). The CDR3 is 16 amino acids. Deletions cut 5 bases from V and 1 base from J, with 14 bases between. CDR3 sequence reads: CASSPGQNLNTGELFF. The CDR3 region has the DNA TGTGCCAGCAGTCCTGGACAGAATTTGAACACCGGGGAGCTGTTTTTT.

This CDR3 reads CATSRVGDATNEKLFF. As DNA, the CDR3 is TGTGCCACCAGCAGAGTGGGCGACGCAACTAATGAAAAACTGTTTTTT. V and J are TRBV15 and TRBJ1-4, with D uncertain. The V and J ends lost 1 base and 0 bases respectively, with 9 bases between them. The CDR3 length is 16 residues. CDR1 and CDR2 (germline): LNHNV, YYDKDF (reference sequence).

This clone was seen a few times. This chain uses TRBV3-1 (or the pseudogene TRBV3-2) with TRBJ1-1, with a possible D match to TRBD1 (5 bases). The CDR3 has 13 amino acids. CDR1 LGHDT and CDR2 YNNKEL come from the germline V gene (reference sequence). Trimming cost V 5 bases and J 4 bases, with 11 bases left between them. As DNA, the CDR3 is TGTGCCAGCAGCTTTGGTCAGGGCACTGAAGCTTTCTTT. This translates into CASSFGQGTEAFF.

This chain links TRBV5-6 with TRBJ2-7; D possibly corresponds to TRBD1 (6 bases). The CDR3 totals 15 residues. The germline V gene has CDR1 SGHDT and CDR2 YYEEEE. V lost 3 bases and J lost 7, with 20 bases in between. In DNA form, the CDR3 reads TGTGCCAGCAGCTCCGGGTTCGGACAGCCGCGGGAGCAGTACTTC. It yields the protein CASSSGFGQPREQYF.

Only one count was recorded for this clone. The gene calls are TRBV6-6 and TRBJ1-2, with D possibly being TRBD1 (5 bases). The CDR3 totals 13 residues. Trimming left V 5 bases short and J 3 bases short, with 10 bases between. Germline CDR1 and CDR2: MNHNY and SVGAGI (reference sequence). The CDR3 sequence: CASSPGRDYGYTF. In DNA, the CDR3 is TGTGCCAGCAGTCCGGGACGGGACTATGGCTACACCTTC.

This clone was picked up one time. This chain links TRBV30 with TRBJ1-2; no reliable D call. This CDR3 has 13 residues. Germline loops: CDR1 GTSNPN, CDR2 SVGIG (reference sequence). V lost 3 bases and J 4 bases, leaving 12 bases between the germline ends. The CDR3 bases are TGTGCCTGGAGAGTAGGGTCCCTCTATGGCTACACCTTC. This encodes CAWRVGSLYGYTF.

The chain is built from TRBV3-1 (or the pseudogene TRBV3-2) and TRBJ2-7; D unresolved. The length of the CDR3 is 11 residues. The germline V gene encodes CDR1 LGHDT and CDR2 YNNKEL (reference sequence). The V end lost 4 bases, the J end lost 7 bases, and 8 bases lay between the germline ends. The CDR3 spells CASSRLREQYF. CDR3 nucleotides: TGTGCCAGCAGCCGTCTTAGAGAGCAGTACTTC.

The chain links TRBV9 to TRBJ2-5; 15 bases are shared with TRBD2. J lost 3 bases, V lost 0 bases, and 3 bases had no gene match. The CDR3 is made up of 17 amino acids. Germline V gene sequence: CDR1 SGDLS, CDR2 YYNGEE. CDR3 bases: TGTGCCAGCAGCGTAGCAGGACTAGCGGGAGGGAAAGAGACCCAGTACTTC. This encodes CASSVAGLAGGKETQYF.

J is TRBJ2-5 and V is TRBV20-1, with a possible D match to TRBD2 (6 bases). CDR1 and CDR2 from the germline V gene are DFQATT and SNEGSKA (reference sequence). V was pared by 5 bases and J by 5 bases, with 9 bases between. The CDR3 has 11 residues. The CDR3 is CSAWDFETQYF. CDR3 DNA sequence: TGCAGTGCTTGGGACTTTGAGACCCAGTACTTC.

The genes are TRBV27 and TRBJ1-2; TRBD1 might be the D (6 bases). This CDR3 is 13 amino acids long. The germline V gene has CDR1 MNHEY and CDR2 SMNVEV (reference sequence). The V end lost 4 bases, the J end lost 3 bases, and 9 bases lay between the germline ends. The CDR3 DNA reads TGTGCCAGCAGTTCCCGGACAGACTATGGCTACACCTTC. This encodes CASSSRTDYGYTF.

The rearrangement uses TRBV19 and TRBJ2-7; no definite D call. The CDR3 totals 13 residues. The V gene's germline CDR1 is LNHDA and CDR2 SQIVND (reference sequence). The V gene lost 5 bases and the J gene lost 0 bases, with 8 bases spanning the gap. CDR3 DNA: TGTGCCAGTAGTTACGAAATCTCCTACGAGCAGTACTTC. Translated: CASSYEISYEQYF.

The genes are TRBV15 and TRBJ1-1; D remains ambiguous. The CDR3 consists of 15 residues. Trimming shortened V by 0 bases and J by 5 bases, and 13 bases separated the two germline ends. CDR1 is LNHNV, CDR2 YYDKDF, per germline (reference sequence). The CDR3 reads CATSRDKTPTTEAFF. DNA of the CDR3: TGTGCCACCAGCAGAGATAAAACTCCTACTACTGAAGCTTTCTTT.

This clone was observed once. J is TRBJ1-1 and V is TRBV27, with D tentatively TRBD1 (6 bases). Germline CDR1 and CDR2: MNHEY and SMNVEV (reference sequence). This CDR3 comprises 15 residues. Trimming shortened V by 0 bases and J by 5 bases, and 13 bases separated the two germline ends. The CDR3: CASSLSIGGGTEAFF. For the CDR3, the DNA is TGTGCCAGCAGTTTATCGATCGGGGGCGGAACTGAAGCTTTCTTT.

The chain couples TRBV14 to TRBJ1-3; unclear D gene. Germline V gives CDR1 SGHDN, CDR2 FVKESK. The ends were cut back, 0 bases at V and 5 bases at J, with 17 bases in the middle. This CDR3 has 17 amino acids. This chain's CDR3 is CASSQDDKEEVRNTIYF. The CDR3 DNA reads as TGTGCCAGCAGCCAAGATGATAAGGAGGAGGTAAGAAACACCATATATTTT.

The rearrangement joins TRBV27 to TRBJ1-1; D gene uncertain. Germline CDR1 and CDR2: MNHEY and SMNVEV (reference sequence). The CDR3 consists of 13 residues. Trimming removed 2 bases at V and 2 bases at J, with 6 bases between. The CDR3 region has the DNA TGTGCCAGCAGTTTACAAGTTAACACTGAAGCTTTCTTT. It codes for CASSLQVNTEAFF.

The rearrangement uses TRBV18 and TRBJ1-2, with unresolved D. Trimming left V 2 bases short and J 0 bases short, with 7 bases between. This CDR3 has 14 residues. Germline CDR1 KGHSH, CDR2 LQKENI. CDR3 nucleotide sequence: TGTGCCAGCTCACCAGAGAGGGCTAACTATGGCTACACCTTC. Translation gives CASSPERANYGYTF.

The genes are TRBV4-1 and TRBJ2-2; 8 bases map to TRBD1. Trimming removed 4 bases from V and 1 base from J; junction bases left unmatched: 5. Germline V gene sequence: CDR1 MGHRA, CDR2 YSYEKL. CDR3 length: 16 residues. CDR3 nucleotide sequence: TGCGCCAGCAGCCGTTCGGACAGGGAGAACACCGGGGAGCTGTTTTTT. It codes for CASSRSDRENTGELFF.

The chain has TRBV4-2 and TRBJ1-6; D gene uncertain. Germline values: CDR1 LGHNA, CDR2 YNFKEQ. The CDR3 is made up of 16 amino acids. V dropped 0 bases and J dropped 7 bases, with 13 bases sitting between them. DNA for the CDR3: TGTGCCAGCAGCCAAGATCGAACAGCTTCCAATTCACCCCTCCACTTT. It encodes CASSQDRTASNSPLHF.

This chain connects TRBV27 to TRBJ2-7, with 9 bases lining up with TRBD1. CDR3 length: 15 residues. J was trimmed by 6 bases and V by 5 bases; bases with no gene match: 11. Germline CDR1 MNHEY, CDR2 SMNVEV (reference sequence). CDR3 region: CASSRHGQGILEQYF. For the CDR3, the DNA is TGTGCCAGCAGTCGACACGGACAGGGGATCCTCGAGCAGTACTTC.

V is TRBV10-1 and J is TRBJ1-3; D call uncertain. CDR1 is WNHNN and CDR2 is SYGVQD in the germline V gene (reference sequence). The CDR3 runs 16 residues. V gave up 0 bases and J gave up 2 bases, with 11 bases separating them. CDR3 region: CASSESVGVPGNTIYF. CDR3 DNA: TGCGCCAGCAGTGAGTCGGTGGGAGTTCCTGGAAACACCATATATTTT.

This clone was detected only a few times. The chain is built from TRBV5-1 and TRBJ2-1; D is perhaps TRBD2 (6 bases). V was shortened by 0 bases and J by 2 bases, with 18 bases between the two germline ends. The CDR3 has 18 amino acids. The germline CDR1 and CDR2 sequences are SGHRS and YFSETQ. This CDR3 reads CASSLGDLPLQPYNEQFF. For the CDR3, the DNA is TGCGCCAGCAGCTTGGGGGACTTGCCCCTACAACCCTACAATGAGCAGTTCTTC. The full variable domain, completed using reference TRBV5-1 and TRBJ2-1, is KAGVTQTPRYLIKTRGQQVTLSCSPISGHRSVSWYQQTPGQGLQFLFEYFSETQRNKGNFPGRFSGRQFSNSRSEMNVSTLELGDSALYLCASSLGDLPLQPYNEQFFGPGTRLTVL.

J is TRBJ1-4 and V is TRBV6-2 or TRBV6-3; weak D call: TRBD1 (6 bases). There are 15 residues in the CDR3. The V gene lost 5 bases and the J gene lost 10 bases, with 20 bases spanning the gap. The germline gives CDR1 MNHEY, CDR2 SVGEGT. The CDR3, as DNA: TGTGCCAGCAGTCGGCGGACAGAGGGAGCTGGAAAACTGTTTTTT. It codes for CASSRRTEGAGKLFF.

The chain uses TRBV7-6 and TRBJ1-5, with D possibly TRBD1 on 5 matching bases. The V end was cut by 1 base, the J end by 0 bases, with 7 bases between. The CDR3 has 15 residues. Germline V gene sequence: CDR1 SGHVS, CDR2 FNYEAQ. This CDR3 is CASSLGGNSNQPQHF. The CDR3 nucleotides read TGTGCCAGCAGCTTAGGGGGGAATAGCAATCAGCCCCAGCATTTT.